The 14 T cell receptor beta chains below all came from one sample that was sequenced in a study of blood T cell repertoires in COVID-19 (dated by TCRdb to the early 2020s). Receptor libraries were prepared by the immunoSEQ multiplex PCR assay. TCRdb provides this immuneACCESS table in a form limited to in-frame rearrangements. Some clones are lacking; in checked studies, under half of them reflect an unresolved V gene, and why the rest are absent is not known. This sample has fewer than 250,000 clones in its table, and 83% of those were observed once. Over 4.5% of the sample goes to the ten largest clones. Source material: peripheral blood. The source is a human donor in a cohort sampled during active COVID-19.

The chain employs TRBV11-3 and TRBJ2-2; TRBD1 matches at 7 bases. Losses at the gene ends were 2 bases for V and 5 bases for J; bases not matched to a gene: 2. Germline assignment: CDR1 SGHNT and CDR2 YENEEA. CDR3 size: 14 residues. The CDR3 is CASSLPTGTGELFF. The CDR3 DNA follows: TGTGCCAGCAGCTTACCGACAGGGACCGGGGAGCTGTTTTTT.

This rearrangement joins TRBV5-4 to TRBJ2-2; TRBD2 might be the D (5 bases). V was shortened by 0 bases and J by 4 bases, with 10 bases between the two germline ends. Germline CDR1 and CDR2: SGHNT and YYREEE (reference sequence). The CDR3 covers 15 residues. CDR3 DNA: TGTGCCAGCAGCTTGGGCGGGCCCAGCACCGGGGAGCTGTTTTTT. Its protein is CASSLGGPSTGELFF. The entire variable domain, with the rest obtained from reference TRBV5-4 and TRBJ2-2, is as follows: ETGVTQSPTHLIKTRGQQVTLRCSSQSGHNTVSWYQQALGQGPQFIFQYYREEENGRGNFPPRFSGLQFPNYSSELNVNALELDDSALYLCASSLGGPSTGELFFGEGSRLTVL.

The V call is TRBV4-1, the J call TRBJ2-7, with 10 bases that match TRBD2. The CDR3 is made up of 15 amino acids. V was clipped by 0 bases and J by 5 bases; unmatched bases: 4. CDR1 MGHRA and CDR2 YSYEKL come from the germline V gene. CDR3 DNA sequence: TGCGCCAGCAGCCAAGATGGGCTAGCGGGAGACGAGCAGTACTTC. This encodes CASSQDGLAGDEQYF.

The chain links TRBV6-4 to TRBJ1-6; D might be TRBD1 (5 bases). Germline CDR1 MRHNA, CDR2 SNTAGT. The CDR3 is made up of 17 amino acids. The V end was cut by 9 bases, the J end by 0 bases, with 18 bases between. The CDR3 bases are TGTGCCAGACTCATAGATTACAGGAGCTCCTATAATTCACCCCTCCACTTT. This codes for CARLIDYRSSYNSPLHF.

This clone was counted a few times. The chain combines TRBV7-9 with TRBJ2-4, with D possibly being TRBD2 (6 bases). Germline lookup yields CDR1 SEHNR and CDR2 FQNEAQ (reference sequence). V shed 5 bases and J shed 8 bases, with 19 bases lying between them. The CDR3 sequence is 15 residues long. CDR3 protein: CASSHPAGRGDIQYF. The CDR3 DNA reads TGTGCCAGCAGCCACCCGGCAGGGCGGGGAGACATTCAGTACTTC.

The rearrangement uses TRBV28 and TRBJ2-1; 10 positions agree with TRBD2. Germline trimming cut 3 bases from V and 6 bases from J; bases unmatched to any gene: 5. The CDR3 consists of 15 residues. The germline gives CDR1 MDHEN, CDR2 SYDVKM. CDR3 region: CASSLVAGGRNEQFF. As DNA, the CDR3 is TGTGCCAGCAGTTTGGTAGCGGGAGGCCGCAATGAGCAGTTCTTC.

The chain combines TRBV5-5 with TRBJ1-3; D gene uncertain. This CDR3 region has 17 residues. CDR1 is SGHKS and CDR2 is YYEKEE in the germline V gene (reference sequence). V was cut by 0 bases and J by 0 bases, with 13 bases left in between. The CDR3 bases are TGTGCCAGCAGCTTGGGAGCACCGTCCTTCTCTGGAAACACCATATATTTT. Protein sequence: CASSLGAPSFSGNTIYF.

The chain uses TRBV10-3 and TRBJ2-3; D possibly corresponds to TRBD1 (5 bases). The V gene's germline CDR1 is ENHRY and CDR2 SYGVKD. Trimming left V 0 bases short and J 3 bases short, with 19 bases between. This CDR3 has 18 residues. The CDR3: CAISESNLQTVLTDTQYF. Here the CDR3 DNA reads TGTGCCATCAGTGAGTCAAACTTACAGACAGTCCTTACAGATACGCAGTATTTT.

This chain joins TRBV19 and TRBJ1-4; a weak D match, TRBD1 (5 bases). Trimming left V 3 bases short and J 0 bases short, with 11 bases between. CDR1 is LNHDA and CDR2 is SQIVND in the germline V gene (reference sequence). This CDR3 spans 16 amino acids. DNA for the CDR3: TGTGCCAGTAGTATCCGCCCACAGGCAACTAATGAAAAACTGTTTTTT. It is translated as CASSIRPQATNEKLFF.

This clone was counted once. The chain is built from TRBV13 and TRBJ2-1; 8 bases are a match to TRBD2. Trimming took 4 bases from V and 10 from J; bases not matched to a gene: 15. The CDR3 has 16 residues. Germline V gene sequence: CDR1 PRHDT, CDR2 FYEKMQ (reference sequence). In DNA, the CDR3 is TGTGCCAGCAGCTCGAGTCGGGGACTAGGATTATGGGAGCAGTTCTTC. Encoded protein: CASSSSRGLGLWEQFF.

The chain employs TRBV5-1 and TRBJ1-2, with TRBD1 matching 8 bases. The V gene end was trimmed by 4 bases and the J gene end by 2 bases; junction bases not matched to a gene: 4. Germline V gives CDR1 SGHRS, CDR2 YFSETQ. The CDR3 is made up of 14 amino acids. The DNA for the CDR3 is TGCGCCAGCAGCCGGACAGGGAGGAACTATGGCTACACCTTC. This sequence encodes CASSRTGRNYGYTF.

V usage is TRBV28 and J usage is TRBJ2-7; 11 bases are shared with TRBD1. There are 15 residues in the CDR3. Germline trimming cut 3 bases from V and 7 bases from J; bases unmatched to any gene: 8. Germline V gives CDR1 MDHEN, CDR2 SYDVKM. Here the CDR3 reads CASSFSGTGGGEQYF. CDR3 nucleotides: TGTGCCAGCAGTTTTTCCGGGACAGGGGGAGGAGAGCAGTACTTC. Complete variable domain (other parts from reference TRBV28 and TRBJ2-7): DVKVTQSSRYLVKRTGEKVFLECVQDMDHENMFWYRQDPGLGLRLIYFSYDVKMKEKGDIPEGYSVSREKKERFSLILESASTNQTSMYLCASSFSGTGGGEQYFGPGTRLTVT.

This clone was counted between two and nine times. Other DNA sequences in the sample encode the same CDR3. The chain is built from TRBV13 and TRBJ1-2; 12 bases are a match to TRBD1. This CDR3 has 13 residues. Germline V gene lookup returns CDR1 PRHDT and CDR2 FYEKMQ (reference sequence). J gave up 8 bases and V 9 bases, and 7 bases lay outside the gene matches. CDR3 amino acids: CARGDRGLGGYTF. CDR3 nucleotide sequence: TGTGCCAGAGGGGACAGGGGGCTAGGCGGCTACACCTTC.

The table lists this clone with a few counts. The CDR3 DNA follows: TGTGCCATGCCCAGGGCAGACATGAACACTGAAGCTTTCTTT. Amino acid sequence: CAMPRADMNTEAFF. The chain carries TRBV2 and TRBJ1-1; tentatively, D is TRBD1 (5 bases). With 10 bases removed from V and 0 bases from J, the gap between germline ends came to 15 bases. Germline CDR1 SNHLY, CDR2 FYNNEI. The CDR3 has 14 amino acids. The variable domain in full, with the rest retrieved from reference TRBV2 and TRBJ1-1, is EPEVTQTPSHQVTQMGQEVILRCVPISNHLYFYWYRQILGQKVEFLVSFYNNEISEKSEIFDDQFSVERPDGSNFTLKIRSTKLEDSAMYFCAMPRADMNTEAFFGQGTRLTVV.